This is a list of T cell receptor beta chains from one sample in a study of blood T cell repertoires in COVID-19. The data were produced by immunoSEQ multiplex PCR, yet TCRdb's version contains in-frame clones alone and is incomplete. The data contain 200,000 or so clones, almost 85% of them singletons. Sequencing used peripheral blood. All receptors derive from a human donor with acute or convalescent COVID-19. The donor label of this sample is uncertain. Each CDR3 is given with its conserved first and last residue. D genes are given only for firm matches. Part of the rows lack a size; the others show once, few, many or a class for expanded clones.

TRBJ2-7 | TRBV27 | NA | once | TGTGCCAGCAGTTCTAATTACGAGCAGTACTTC | CASSSNYEQYF
TRBJ2-2 | TRBV7-2 | NA | NA | TGTGCCAGCAGCTTAGACCGGTACACCGGGGAGCTGTTTTTT | CASSLDRYTGELFF
TRBJ1-1 | TRBV30 | NA | NA | TGTGCCTGGAGTGTAGAGATGAACACTGAAGCTTTCTTT | CAWSVEMNTEAFF
TRBJ2-3 | TRBV7-9 | TRBD1 | NA | TGTGCCAGCAGCCCTCGGACAGGAACCACAGATACGCAGTATTTT | CASSPRTGTTDTQYF
TRBJ2-7 | TRBV12-2 | NA | NA | TGTGCAAGTCGCTCATTAGCGGGAGGCTCTAGCTCCTACGAGCAGTACTTC | CASRSLAGGSSSYEQYF
TRBJ2-1 | TRBV29-1 | NA | once | TGCAGCGTAGGCAGCGGGCCCAATGAGCAGTTCTTC | CSVGSGPNEQFF
TRBJ1-5 | TRBV19 | TRBD1 | NA | TGTGCCAGTAGTATGGACAGGGATCAGCCCCAGCATTTT | CASSMDRDQPQHF
TRBJ2-2 | TRBV27 | NA | few | TGTGCCAGCAGTTTCACTGTCCTAACCGGGGAGCTGTTTTTT | CASSFTVLTGELFF
TRBJ1-5 | TRBV2 | TRBD1 | NA | TGTGCCAGCGAGGGACAGGGAAATCAGCCCCAGCATTTT | CASEGQGNQPQHF
TRBJ1-5 | TRBV29-1 | NA | NA | TGCAGCGTTGTTCAGGGGCTAGGGCAGCCCCAGCATTTT | CSVVQGLGQPQHF
TRBJ1-1 | TRBV5-1 | TRBD1 | NA | TGCGCCAGCAGCTTGCCCACACAGGGGGTATCTGAAGCTTTCTTT | CASSLPTQGVSEAFF
TRBJ1-3 | TRBV27 | NA | NA | TGTGCCAGCAGTTTTAGCAGTGGAAACACCATATATTTT | CASSFSSGNTIYF
TRBJ2-3 | TRBV10-2 | NA | NA | TGCGCCAGCACAACGGGTTTAGTCACAGATACGCAGTATTTT | CASTTGLVTDTQYF
TRBJ2-7 | TRBV4-1 | NA | NA | TGCGCCAGCAGCCAAGCCGGAGACTACCCTTCCTACGAGCAGTACTTC | CASSQAGDYPSYEQYF
TRBJ1-2 | TRBV6-2/TRBV6-3 | NA | NA | TGTGCCAGCAGTCCGCCGGGGTACCATGGCTACACCTTC | CASSPPGYHGYTF
TRBJ2-5 | TRBV11-2 | TRBD1 | NA | TGTGCCAGCAGCTTAGACAGGGGGCGGGAGACCCAGTACTTC | CASSLDRGRETQYF
TRBJ1-2 | TRBV19 | NA | NA | TGTGCCAGTACATCAGAACCTAACTATGGCTACACCTTC | CASTSEPNYGYTF
TRBJ1-6 | TRBV15 | TRBD1 | NA | TGTGCCACCAGCCGCCTGAGGGACAGGACCGGGTCACCCCTCCACTTT | CATSRLRDRTGSPLHF
TRBJ1-4 | TRBV7-2 | NA | few | TGTGCCAGCAGCTCCCAGGACAGATCCTTATTACTGTTTTTT | CASSSQDRSLLLFF
TRBJ2-1 | TRBV2 | TRBD2 | NA | TGTGCCAGCAGCGTTTCCGGGACTAGCGGGATGGGTGAGCAGTTCTTC | CASSVSGTSGMGEQFF
TRBJ1-1 | TRBV18 | NA | NA | TGTGCCAGCTCACCGATCCAGACCGGGACAATTGAAGCTTTCTTT | CASSPIQTGTIEAFF
TRBJ2-3 | TRBV29-1 | TRBD1 | NA | TGCAGCGTTGAGACAGGGGGCGCAGATACGCAGTATTTT | CSVETGGADTQYF
TRBJ2-3 | TRBV7-9 | TRBD2 | NA | TGTGCCAGCAGCTCACCGGGTGCGGGAGGGCCGGGTACGCAGTATTTT | CASSSPGAGGPGTQYF
TRBJ1-2 | TRBV6-6 | NA | NA | TGTGCCAGCAGTCCCGAGGCGGGGAGGGGCTATGGCTACACCTTC | CASSPEAGRGYGYTF
TRBJ2-7 | TRBV10-1 | TRBD2 | NA | TGCGCCAGCAGTGGTCTAGCGGGAGCGAGTGAGCAGTACTTC | CASSGLAGASEQYF
TRBJ2-5 | TRBV28 | TRBD1 | NA | TGTGCCAGCACCTTTGGGGGCAGGGGGTTGGAGACCCAGTACTTC | CASTFGGRGLETQYF
TRBJ2-7 | TRBV18 | TRBD1 | NA | TGTGCCAGCTCGGAAGGGACAGGGCAAGGGCAGTACTTC | CASSEGTGQGQYF
TRBJ2-5 | TRBV7-3 | NA | few | TGTGCCAGCAGCCCGGACACGGTTCGGGAGACCCAGTACTTC | CASSPDTVRETQYF
TRBJ1-1 | TRBV7-2 | TRBD1 | once | TGTGCCAGCAGTTCGACAGGGTACCCTGAAGCTTTCTTT | CASSSTGYPEAFF
TRBJ1-3 | TRBV5-6 | NA | NA | TGTGCCAGCAGCTTAATCGAGGGAAACACCATATATTTT | CASSLIEGNTIYF
TRBJ2-2 | TRBV3-1/TRBV3-2 | NA | NA | TGTGCCAGCAGCCAGGACTTTATCGGCACCGGGGAGCTGTTTTTT | CASSQDFIGTGELFF